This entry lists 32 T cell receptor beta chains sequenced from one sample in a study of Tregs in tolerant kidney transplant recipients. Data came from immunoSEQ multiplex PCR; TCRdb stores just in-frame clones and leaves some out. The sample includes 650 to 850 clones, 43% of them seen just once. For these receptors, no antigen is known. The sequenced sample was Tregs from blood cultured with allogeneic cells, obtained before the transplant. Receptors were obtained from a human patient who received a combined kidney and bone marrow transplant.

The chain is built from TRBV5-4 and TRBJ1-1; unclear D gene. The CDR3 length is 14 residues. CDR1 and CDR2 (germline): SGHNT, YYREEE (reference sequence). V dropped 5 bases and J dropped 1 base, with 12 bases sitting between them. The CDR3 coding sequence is TGTGCCAGCAGATACAATATTCGGAACACTGAAGCTTTCTTT. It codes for CASRYNIRNTEAFF.

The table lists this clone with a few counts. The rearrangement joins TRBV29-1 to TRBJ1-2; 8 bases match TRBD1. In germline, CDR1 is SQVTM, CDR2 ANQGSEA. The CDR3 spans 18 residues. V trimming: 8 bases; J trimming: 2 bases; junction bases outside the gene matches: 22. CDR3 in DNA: TGCAGCCCCTCCCCCCCCCAATCGGACAGGGAAGTGAACTATGGCTACACCTTC. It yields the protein CSPSPPQSDREVNYGYTF.

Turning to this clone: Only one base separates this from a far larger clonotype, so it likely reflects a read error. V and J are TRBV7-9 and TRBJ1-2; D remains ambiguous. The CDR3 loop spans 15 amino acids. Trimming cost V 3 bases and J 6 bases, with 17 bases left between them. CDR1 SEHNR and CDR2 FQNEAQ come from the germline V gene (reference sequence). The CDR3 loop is CASSFISRRRDGYTF. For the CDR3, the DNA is TGTGCCAGCAGCTTTATATCGAGGCGCCGAGATGGCTACACCTTC.

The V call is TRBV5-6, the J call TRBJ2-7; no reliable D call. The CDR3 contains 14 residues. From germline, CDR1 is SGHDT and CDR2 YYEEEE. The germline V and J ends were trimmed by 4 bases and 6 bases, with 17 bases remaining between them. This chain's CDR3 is CASSPDPLLREQYF. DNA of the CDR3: TGTGCCAGCAGCCCGGACCCCCTGCTGCGCGAGCAGTACTTC. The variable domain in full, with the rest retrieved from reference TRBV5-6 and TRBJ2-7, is DAGVTQSPTHLIKTRGQQVTLRCSPKSGHDTVSWYQQALGQGPQFIFQYYEEEERQRGNFPDRFSGHQFPNYSSELNVNALLLGDSALYLCASSPDPLLREQYFGPGTRLTVT.

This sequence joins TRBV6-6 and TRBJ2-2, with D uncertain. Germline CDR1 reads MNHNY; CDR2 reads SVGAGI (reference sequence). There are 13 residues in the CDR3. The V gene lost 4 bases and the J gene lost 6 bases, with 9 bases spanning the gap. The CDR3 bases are TGTGCCAGCAGTTTAGTTATTTCCGGGGAGCTGTTTTTT. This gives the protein CASSLVISGELFF.

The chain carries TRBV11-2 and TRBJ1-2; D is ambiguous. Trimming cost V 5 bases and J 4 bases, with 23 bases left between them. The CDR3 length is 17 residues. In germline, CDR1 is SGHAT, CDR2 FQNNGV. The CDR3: CASSVGISSRKTYGYTF. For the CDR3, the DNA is TGTGCCAGCAGCGTGGGTATATCAAGCAGAAAGACCTATGGCTACACCTTC.

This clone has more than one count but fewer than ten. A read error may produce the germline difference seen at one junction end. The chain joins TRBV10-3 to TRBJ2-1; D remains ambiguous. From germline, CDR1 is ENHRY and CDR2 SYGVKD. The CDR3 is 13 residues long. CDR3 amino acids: CASSYSATDEQFF. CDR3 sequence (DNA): TGTGCCAGCAGTTACTCAGCGACGGATGAGCAGTTCTTC.

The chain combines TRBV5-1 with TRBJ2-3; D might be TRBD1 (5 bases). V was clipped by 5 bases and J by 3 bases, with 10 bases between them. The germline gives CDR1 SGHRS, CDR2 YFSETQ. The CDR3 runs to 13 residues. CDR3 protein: CASRLQGTDTQYF. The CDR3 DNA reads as TGCGCCAGCAGACTCCAGGGAACAGATACGCAGTATTTT.

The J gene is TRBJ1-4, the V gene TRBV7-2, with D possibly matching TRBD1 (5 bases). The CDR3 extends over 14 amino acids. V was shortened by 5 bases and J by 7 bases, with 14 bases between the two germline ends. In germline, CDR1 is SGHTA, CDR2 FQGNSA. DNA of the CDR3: TGTGCCAGCAGCCTGGGGGGGTTTGTTGAAAAACTGTTTTTT. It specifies CASSLGGFVEKLFF.

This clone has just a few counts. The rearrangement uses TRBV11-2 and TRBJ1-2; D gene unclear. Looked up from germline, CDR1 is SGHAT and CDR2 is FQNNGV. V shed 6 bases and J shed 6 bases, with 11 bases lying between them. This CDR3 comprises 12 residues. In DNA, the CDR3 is TGTGCCAGCAGTGTAGGGCTCCATGGCTACACCTTC. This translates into CASSVGLHGYTF.

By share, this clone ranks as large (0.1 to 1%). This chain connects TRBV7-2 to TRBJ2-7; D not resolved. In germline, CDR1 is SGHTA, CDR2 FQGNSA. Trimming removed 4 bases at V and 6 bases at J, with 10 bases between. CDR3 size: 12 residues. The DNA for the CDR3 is TGTGCCAGCAGCTACCTAGTTTCCGAGCAGTACTTC. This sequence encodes CASSYLVSEQYF.

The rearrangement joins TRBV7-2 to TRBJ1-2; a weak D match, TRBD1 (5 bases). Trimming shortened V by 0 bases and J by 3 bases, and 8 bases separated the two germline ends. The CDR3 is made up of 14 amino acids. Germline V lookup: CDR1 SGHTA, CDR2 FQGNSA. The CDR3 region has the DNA TGTGCCAGCAGCTTAGCGGGGGTTTACTATGGCTACACCTTC. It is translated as CASSLAGVYYGYTF.

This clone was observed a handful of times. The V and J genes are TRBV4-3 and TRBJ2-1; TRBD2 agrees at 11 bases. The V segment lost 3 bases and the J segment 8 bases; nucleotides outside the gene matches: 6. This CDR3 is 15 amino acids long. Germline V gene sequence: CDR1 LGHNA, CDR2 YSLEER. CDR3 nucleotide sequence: TGCGCCAGCAGCCATAGCGGGAGGGCTGGCGATGAGCAGTTCTTC. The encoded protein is CASSHSGRAGDEQFF.

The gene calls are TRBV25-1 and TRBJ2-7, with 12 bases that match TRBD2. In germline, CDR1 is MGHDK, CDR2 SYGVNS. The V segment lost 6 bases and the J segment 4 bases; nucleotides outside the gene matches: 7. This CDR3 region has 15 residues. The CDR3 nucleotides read TGTGCCAGCAGCCAAAGACTAGCGGGAGAGTACGAGCAGTACTTC. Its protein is CASSQRLAGEYEQYF.

For the CDR3, the DNA is TGTGCCAGCAGGCCGGGACAGGAGGTGTGGACCCAGTACTTC. It codes for CASRPGQEVWTQYF. V usage is TRBV11-3 and J usage is TRBJ2-5, with 8 bases identical to TRBD1. J was trimmed by 7 bases and V by 6 bases; bases with no gene match: 10. Germline CDR1 SGHNT, CDR2 YENEEA. There are 14 residues in the CDR3.

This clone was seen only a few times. CDR3 sequence: CASRWVRGGTQHF. In DNA form, the CDR3 reads TGTGCCAGCAGGTGGGTCCGCGGGGGCACCCAGCATTTT. The rearrangement uses TRBV27 and TRBJ1-5; D is possibly TRBD1 (6 bases). The CDR3 extends over 13 amino acids. Per germline, CDR1 MNHEY and CDR2 SMNVEV (reference sequence). V was pared by 6 bases and J by 11 bases, with 17 bases between.

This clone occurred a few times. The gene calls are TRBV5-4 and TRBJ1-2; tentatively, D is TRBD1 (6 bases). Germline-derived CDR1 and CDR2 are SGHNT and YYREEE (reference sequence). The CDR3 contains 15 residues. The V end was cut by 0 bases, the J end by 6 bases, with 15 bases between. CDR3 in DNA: TGTGCCAGCAGCTTGGCTGGGGGCGGTAGGAATGGCTACACCTTC. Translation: CASSLAGGGRNGYTF.

CDR3 coding DNA: TGTGCCAGCAGTGCCATCGACAGGGGTTGGGCAGATACGCAGTATTTT. Protein product: CASSAIDRGWADTQYF. This sequence joins TRBV6-1 and TRBJ2-3, with 8 positions matching TRBD1. CDR3 size: 16 residues. CDR1 and CDR2 (germline): MNHNS, SASEGT. With V trimmed by 4 bases and J by 4 bases, 10 bases remained unmatched.

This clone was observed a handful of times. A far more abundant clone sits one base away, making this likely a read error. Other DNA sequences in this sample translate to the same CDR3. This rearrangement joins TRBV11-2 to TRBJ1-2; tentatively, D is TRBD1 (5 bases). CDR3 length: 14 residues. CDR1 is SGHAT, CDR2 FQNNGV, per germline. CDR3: CASSLAGVYYGYTF. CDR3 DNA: TGTGCAAGCAGCTTAGCGGGGGTTTACTATGGCTACACCTTC.

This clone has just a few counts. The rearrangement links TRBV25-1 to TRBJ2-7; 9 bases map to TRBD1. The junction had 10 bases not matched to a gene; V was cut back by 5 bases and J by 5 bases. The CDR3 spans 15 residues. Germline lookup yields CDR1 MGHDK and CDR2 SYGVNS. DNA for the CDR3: TGTGCCAGCAGTCGTCCCGGGACAGGGTTCCACGAGCAGTACTTC. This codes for CASSRPGTGFHEQYF.

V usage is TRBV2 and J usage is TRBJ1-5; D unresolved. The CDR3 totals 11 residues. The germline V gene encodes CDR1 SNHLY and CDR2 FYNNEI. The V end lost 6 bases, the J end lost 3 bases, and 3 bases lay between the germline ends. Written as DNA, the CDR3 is TGTGCCAGCAGCATCAATCAGCCCCAGCATTTT. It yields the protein CASSINQPQHF.

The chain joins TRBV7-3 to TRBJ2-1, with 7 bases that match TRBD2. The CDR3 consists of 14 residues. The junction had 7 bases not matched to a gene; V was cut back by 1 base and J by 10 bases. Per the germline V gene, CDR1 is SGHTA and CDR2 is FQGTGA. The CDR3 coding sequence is TGTGCCAGCAGCTTAATGCCCGCCGGGGGGGAGCAGTTCTTC. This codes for CASSLMPAGGEQFF.

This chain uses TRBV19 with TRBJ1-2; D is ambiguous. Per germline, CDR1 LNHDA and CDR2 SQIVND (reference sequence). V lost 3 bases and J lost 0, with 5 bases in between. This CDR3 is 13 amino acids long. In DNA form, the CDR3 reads TGTGCCAGTAGTATTGGGGCTAACTATGGCTACACCTTC. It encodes CASSIGANYGYTF.

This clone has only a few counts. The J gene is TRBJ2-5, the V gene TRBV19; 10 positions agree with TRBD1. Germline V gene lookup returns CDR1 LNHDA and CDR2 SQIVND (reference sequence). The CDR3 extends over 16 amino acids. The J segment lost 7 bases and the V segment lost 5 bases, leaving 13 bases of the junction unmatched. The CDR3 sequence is CASSPQTGGWEGTQYF. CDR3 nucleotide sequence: TGTGCCAGTAGTCCCCAGACAGGGGGCTGGGAAGGGACCCAGTACTTC.

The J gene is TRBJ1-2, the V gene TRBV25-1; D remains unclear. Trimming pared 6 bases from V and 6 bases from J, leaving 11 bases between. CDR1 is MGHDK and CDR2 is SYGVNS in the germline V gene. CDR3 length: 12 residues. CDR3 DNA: TGTGCCAGCAGGGTAGGGCGCCATGGCTACACCTTC. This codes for CASRVGRHGYTF.

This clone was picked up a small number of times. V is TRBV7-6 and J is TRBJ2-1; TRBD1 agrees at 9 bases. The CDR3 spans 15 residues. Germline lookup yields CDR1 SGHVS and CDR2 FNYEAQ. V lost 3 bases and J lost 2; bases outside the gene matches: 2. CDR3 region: CASSLDRGPYNEQFF. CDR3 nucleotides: TGTGCCAGCAGCTTGGACAGGGGCCCCTACAATGAGCAGTTCTTC.

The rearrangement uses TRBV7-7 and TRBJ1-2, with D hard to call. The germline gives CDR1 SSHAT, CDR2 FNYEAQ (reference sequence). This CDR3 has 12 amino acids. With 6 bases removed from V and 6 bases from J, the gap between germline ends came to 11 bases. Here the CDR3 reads CASSVGLHGYTF. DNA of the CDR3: TGTGCCAGCAGTGTAGGGCTCCATGGCTACACCTTC.

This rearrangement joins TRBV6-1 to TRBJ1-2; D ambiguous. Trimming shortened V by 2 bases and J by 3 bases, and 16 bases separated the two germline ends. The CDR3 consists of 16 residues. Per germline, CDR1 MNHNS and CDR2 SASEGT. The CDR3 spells CASSESARSGYYGYTF. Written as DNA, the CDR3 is TGTGCCAGCAGTGAATCAGCCCGATCGGGCTACTATGGCTACACCTTC.

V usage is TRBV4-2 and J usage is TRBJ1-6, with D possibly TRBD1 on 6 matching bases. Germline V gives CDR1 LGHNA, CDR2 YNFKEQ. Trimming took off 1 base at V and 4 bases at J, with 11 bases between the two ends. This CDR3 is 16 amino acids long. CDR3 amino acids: CASSQAPTGYNSPLHF. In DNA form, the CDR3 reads TGTGCCAGCAGCCAAGCTCCGACAGGTTATAATTCACCCCTCCACTTT.

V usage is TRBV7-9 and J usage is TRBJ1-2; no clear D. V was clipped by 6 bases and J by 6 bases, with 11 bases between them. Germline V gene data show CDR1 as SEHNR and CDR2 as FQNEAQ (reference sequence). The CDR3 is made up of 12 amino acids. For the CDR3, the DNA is TGTGCCAGCAGTGTAGGGCTCCATGGCTACACCTTC. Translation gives CASSVGLHGYTF. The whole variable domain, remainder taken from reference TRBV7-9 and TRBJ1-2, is DTGVSQNPRHKITKRGQNVTFRCDPISEHNRLYWYRQTLGQGPEFLTYFQNEAQLEKSRLLSDRFSAERPKGSFSTLEIQRTEQGDSAMYLCASSVGLHGYTFGSGTRLTVV.

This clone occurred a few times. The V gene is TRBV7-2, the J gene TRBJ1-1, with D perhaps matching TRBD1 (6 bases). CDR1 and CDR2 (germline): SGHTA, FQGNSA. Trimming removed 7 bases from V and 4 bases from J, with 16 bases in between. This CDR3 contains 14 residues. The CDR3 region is CASTRGRRGTEAFF. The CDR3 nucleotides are TGTGCCAGCACCCGGGGGCGTCGGGGCACTGAAGCTTTCTTT.

This CDR3 is CSPSPQSDREVNYGYTF. CDR3 DNA: TGCAGCCCCTCCCCCCAATCGGACAGGGAAGTGAACTATGGCTACACCTTC. The genes are TRBV29-1 and TRBJ1-2; 8 bases agree with TRBD1. The V gene's germline CDR1 is SQVTM and CDR2 ANQGSEA. The CDR3 length is 17 residues. The J segment lost 2 bases and the V segment lost 8 bases, leaving 19 bases of the junction unmatched.